This entry describes one T cell receptor beta chain. The data originate from a study of T cell repertoires in cytomegalovirus infection. Germline CDR1 and CDR2: SGHAT and FQDESV (reference sequence). This CDR3 is 15 amino acids long. Trimming pared 7 bases from V and 3 bases from J, leaving 18 bases between. MiXCR, run by TCRdb on the reads, gives a single entry per CDR3 protein. The data show about 530,000 distinct CDR3 sequences, around a quarter seen once. This chain uses TRBV11-1 with TRBJ1-1; D remains ambiguous. The receptor's source is a human donor in good health (CMV status not recorded). Some clones in this sample may be carry-over from other donors' samples. Sequencing input: PBMCs. The CDR3 nucleotides are TGTGCCAGCACCCATTCGGAGGGTGCGGACACTGAAGCTTTCTTT. This gives the protein CASTHSEGADTEAFF.